This TCR beta chain was sequenced during a study of control samples from healthy donors and cancer patients. The germline V gene encodes CDR1 SGHAT and CDR2 FQNNGV. V was trimmed by 1 base and J by 0 bases, leaving 13 bases between them. The CDR3 loop spans 17 amino acids. Clones were read by immunoSEQ multiplex PCR, and TCRdb kept only the in-frame ones, dropping some. The repertoire holds tens of thousands of clones, with about 88% as singletons. Sequences were obtained from blood. The genes are TRBV11-2 and TRBJ1-5; D is perhaps TRBD1 (6 bases). This receptor was taken from a woman in her 70s in good health. Here the CDR3 DNA reads TGTGCCAGCAGCTTAGGCGGGGGCAGCCATAGCAATCAGCCCCAGCATTTT. Encoded protein: CASSLGGGSHSNQPQHF.